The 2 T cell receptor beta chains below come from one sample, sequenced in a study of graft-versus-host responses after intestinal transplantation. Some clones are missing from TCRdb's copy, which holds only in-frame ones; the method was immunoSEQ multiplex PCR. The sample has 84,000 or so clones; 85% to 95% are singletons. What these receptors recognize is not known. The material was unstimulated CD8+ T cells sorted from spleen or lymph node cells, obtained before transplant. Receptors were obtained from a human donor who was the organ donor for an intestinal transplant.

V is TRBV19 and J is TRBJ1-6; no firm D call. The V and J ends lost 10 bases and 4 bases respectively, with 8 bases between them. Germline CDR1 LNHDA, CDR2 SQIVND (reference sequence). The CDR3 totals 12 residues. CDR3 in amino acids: CATREYNSPLHF. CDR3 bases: TGTGCCACCCGGGAATATAATTCACCCCTCCACTTT.

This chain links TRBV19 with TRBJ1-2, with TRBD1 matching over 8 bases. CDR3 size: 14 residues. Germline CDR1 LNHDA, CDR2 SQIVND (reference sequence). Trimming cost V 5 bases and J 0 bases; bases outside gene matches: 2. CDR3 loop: CASSSTGANYGYTF. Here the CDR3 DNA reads TGTGCCAGTAGTTCGACAGGGGCTAACTATGGCTACACCTTC.